Sequencing of this T cell receptor beta chain was carried out in a study of cytomegalovirus exposure and HLA in healthy donors. This CDR3 is 14 amino acids long. The germline V gene has CDR1 LGHNA and CDR2 YSLEER. Trimming cost V 0 bases and J 4 bases, with 9 bases left between them. The PCR contained 60 Vbeta and 13 Jbeta primers. This table comes from immunoSEQ multiplex PCR, and its TCRdb copy is limited to in-frame clones, with some not included. The sample includes approximately 150,000 clones, about 80% of them seen just once. V gene TRBV4-3 combines with J gene TRBJ1-2; no clear D. The clonotype originates from a man younger than 40 in good health and CMV-seropositive. The sequencing sample was made of PBMCs. CDR3 bases: TGCGCCAGCAGCCAAGATCGCGGCAGCTATGGCTACACCTTC. Protein: CASSQDRGSYGYTF.